What follows describes a single T cell receptor beta chain. The source of the sample is a study of shared clonotypes between healthy human individuals. Germline V gives CDR1 SNHLY, CDR2 FYNNEI. Trimming took 6 bases from V and 11 from J; bases not matched to a gene: 11. The CDR3 is 13 amino acids. Caucasian adults living in Nashville, Tennessee, provided all samples. The protocol was immunoSEQ multiplex PCR, while the TCRdb copy is restricted to in-frame clones and leaves out a portion. The sample includes 1,100,000 or so clones, about 80% of them seen just once. The sample taken for sequencing was memory CD4+ T cells from PBMCs. Specified subset: CD45RA-negative fraction. This receptor was taken from a man aged 18-30 years in good health. Some clones in this sample may be carry-over from other donors' samples. V is TRBV2 and J is TRBJ1-1; TRBD1 agrees at 8 bases. This chain's CDR3 is CASSEGQEVYAFF. The CDR3, as DNA: TGTGCCAGCAGCGAGGGACAGGAGGTCTATGCTTTCTTT.